Following are 14 T cell receptor beta chains from one sample sequenced in a study of T cell clonality in common variable immunodeficiency. The method was immunoSEQ multiplex PCR; TCRdb's version includes in-frame clones alone and lacks a portion of them. This sample carries 30,000 to 35,000 clones, none of them present only once. Sequenced sample: peripheral blood mononuclear cells. The receptors shown here come from a person aged 18-70 years in good health.

This clone was picked up many times. The read halts 3 residues ahead of the CDR3 end, with the missing end drawn from the germline J gene. The chain employs TRBV14 and TRBJ2-1; D gene uncertain. V shed 0 bases and J shed 0 bases, with 15 bases lying between them. Germline values: CDR1 SGHDN, CDR2 FVKESK. The CDR3 totals 18 residues. The sequenced part of the CDR3 DNA is TGTGCCAGCAGCCAAGAAATCTCCCCGTTCAGCTCCTACAATGAG. The encoded protein is CASSQEISPFSSYNE. The whole CDR3 reads CASSQEISPFSSYNEQFF.

This clone has a count of ten or more. The read stops 3 residues short of the end of the CDR3; the missing end is completed from the germline J gene. The chain links TRBV2 to TRBJ2-7, with 10 bases fitting TRBD1. Germline V gives CDR1 SNHLY, CDR2 FYNNEI. J was trimmed by 4 bases and V by 8 bases; bases with no gene match: 8. The CDR3 runs 14 residues. The covered CDR3 bases are TGTGCCAGCCAGGCGACAGGGGGCGTATACGAG. This codes for CASQATGGVYE. The full CDR3 protein is CASQATGGVYEQYF.

This clone was seen only a few times. The CDR3 end falls 3 residues outside the read, so it is completed with the germline J gene. This sequence joins TRBV5-6 and TRBJ1-2; the match to TRBD1 covers 8 bases. Germline trimming cut 2 bases from V and 5 bases from J; bases unmatched to any gene: 8. The CDR3 spans 15 residues. The V gene's germline CDR1 is SGHDT and CDR2 YYEEEE. This CDR3 reads CASSFRDRSLYGYTF. The DNA read from the CDR3 is TGTGCCAGCAGCTTCAGGGACAGGAGCCTATATGGC.

As for this clone: The read gets to within 3 residues of the CDR3 end, and the germline J gene fills in the rest. The chain has TRBV5-1 and TRBJ1-5, with TRBD1 identical over 9 bases. Unmatched junction bases numbered 7, after V lost 0 bases and J lost 6 bases. CDR1 is SGHRS and CDR2 is YFSETQ in the germline V gene. This CDR3 region has 16 residues. The part of the CDR3 DNA that was read is TGCGCCAGCAGCTTGGGGACAGGGGAGCTTGGTCAGCCC. Translating gives CASSLGTGELGQP. Given in full, the CDR3 is CASSLGTGELGQPQHF.

Turning to this clone: The observed sequence ends 3 residues before the CDR3 terminus, with the missing tail filled in from the germline J gene. The rearrangement uses TRBV19 and TRBJ1-2; 7 bases are a match to TRBD1. The V gene end was trimmed by 9 bases and the J gene end by 6 bases; junction bases not matched to a gene: 10. Germline assignment: CDR1 LNHDA and CDR2 SQIVND (reference sequence). The CDR3 covers 13 residues. The part of the CDR3 DNA that was read is TGTGCCAGCCGGAGCCTCGACAGGGATGGC. Amino acids: CASRSLDRDG. The entire CDR3 reads CASRSLDRDGYTF.

On this clone: The DNA ends 3 residues before the CDR3 does, and the rest of the CDR3 is filled in from the germline J gene. The V and J genes are TRBV7-9 and TRBJ1-4, with 7 bases fitting TRBD1. CDR1 is SEHNR, CDR2 FQNEAQ, per germline (reference sequence). This CDR3 comprises 14 residues. The CDR3 loop reads CASSRDSSNSPLFF. CDR3 DNA, as far as it was read: TGTGCCAGCAGCCGGGACAGTTCAAATTCACCA.

Remarks on this clone: The read ends 3 residues shy of where the CDR3 ends; the end is completed using the germline J gene. The V and J genes are TRBV2 and TRBJ2-5; TRBD1 might be the D (6 bases). The CDR3 contains 14 residues. Between the trimmed V and J ends, which lost 2 bases and 7 bases, there was a span of 14 bases. Germline CDR1 is SNHLY and CDR2 is FYNNEI. The CDR3 spells CASSETRTEGTQYF. The covered CDR3 bases are TGTGCCAGCAGTGAAACCAGGACAGAAGGGACC.

The sample holds many counts of this clone. The CDR3 goes on 3 residues after the read ends, and that part is filled in from the germline J gene. V is TRBV7-8 and J is TRBJ1-3; D is possibly TRBD1 (6 bases). The germline V gene encodes CDR1 SGHVS and CDR2 FQNEAQ. V shed 8 bases and J shed 0 bases, with 11 bases lying between them. The CDR3 runs 14 residues. Here the CDR3 reads CASGSQGSGNTIYF. The CDR3 DNA, read in part, is TGTGCCAGCGGGTCACAGGGCTCTGGAAACACC.

Comments on this clone: The read falls 3 residues short of the CDR3 end, and the missing part is taken from the germline J gene. The rearrangement links TRBV19 to TRBJ2-7, with 12 positions matching TRBD2. The CDR3 runs to 15 residues. Germline V gives CDR1 LNHDA, CDR2 SQIVND (reference sequence). J gave up 2 bases and V 3 bases, and 2 bases lay outside the gene matches. The CDR3 DNA, read in part, is TGTGCCAGTAGTATTACTAGCGGGAGGCCCTACGAG. The encoded protein is CASSITSGRPYE. The entire CDR3 protein reads CASSITSGRPYEQYF.

This clone was observed at least ten times. The read gets to within 3 residues of the CDR3 end, and the germline J gene fills in the rest. V and J are TRBV19 and TRBJ2-5; TRBD2 aligns across 7 bases. The CDR3 extends over 16 amino acids. V dropped 3 bases and J dropped 1; count of bases not matched to a gene: 8. CDR1 LNHDA and CDR2 SQIVND come from the germline V gene (reference sequence). This CDR3 is CASSMAAGRGQETQYF. CDR3 DNA, as far as it was read: TGTGCCAGTAGTATGGCGGCGGGGAGGGGCCAAGAGACC.

This clone was found many times. The CDR3 extends 3 residues past the end of the read, so its final part is completed from the germline J gene. This chain links TRBV5-1 with TRBJ2-7, with 14 bases that match TRBD2. The CDR3 consists of 16 residues. After removal of 0 bases from V and 6 bases from J, the junction contained 5 bases not matched to a gene. Germline V gene sequence: CDR1 SGHRS, CDR2 YFSETQ. The DNA read from the CDR3 is TGCGCCAGCAGCTTGGCTTCGGGACTAGCGGGAGTCGAG. Protein sequence: CASSLASGLAGVE. The entire CDR3 protein reads CASSLASGLAGVEQYF.

Of note for this clone: The read ends 3 residues before the CDR3 terminus; that terminus is restored from the germline J gene. The chain links TRBV18 to TRBJ2-3; D might be TRBD2 (6 bases). The CDR3 has 13 amino acids. Looked up from germline, CDR1 is KGHSH and CDR2 is LQKENI. The CDR3 sequence: CASSPEGNQPQYF. The DNA read from the CDR3 is TGTGCCAGCTCACCGGAGGGGAATCAGCCG.

The sample holds many counts of this clone. The observed sequence ends 3 residues before the CDR3 terminus, with the missing tail filled in from the germline J gene. This sequence joins TRBV2 and TRBJ1-1; D may be TRBD1 (6 bases). The CDR3 sequence is 13 residues long. The V gene's germline CDR1 is SNHLY and CDR2 FYNNEI. The CDR3 protein is CASRAQGTQKAFF. CDR3 DNA, as far as it was read: TGTGCCAGCAGGGCACAGGGAACCCAAAAA.

This clone was seen at least ten times. The sequence runs out 3 residues before the end of the CDR3; the remainder is reconstructed from the germline J gene. V and J are TRBV9 and TRBJ1-1; D gene uncertain. The V gene lost 4 bases and the J gene lost 2 bases, with 9 bases spanning the gap. The CDR3 sequence is 13 residues long. CDR1 SGDLS and CDR2 YYNGEE come from the germline V gene. CDR3 region: CASSSTVNTEAFF. CDR3 bases read: TGTGCCAGCAGCAGTACAGTTAACACTGAA.